Listed here are 9 T cell receptor beta chains from one sample, sequenced in a study of technical replicates of blood from a handful of donors. Only in-frame clones appear in the TCRdb table, and some are missing; sequencing was by immunoSEQ multiplex PCR. The sample has some 87,000 clones, more than 85% seen once. Sequencing was carried out using T cells isolated from PBMCs. These receptors were taken from a human donor in good health.

The rearrangement links TRBV9 to TRBJ2-7; 8 bases are a match to TRBD2. This CDR3 spans 15 amino acids. Germline-derived CDR1 and CDR2 are SGDLS and YYNGEE. Losses at the gene ends were 0 bases for V and 3 bases for J; bases not matched to a gene: 5. This CDR3 is CASSVAAGGGYEQYF. CDR3 DNA: TGTGCCAGCAGCGTAGCGGCGGGGGGCGGCTACGAGCAGTACTTC.

J is TRBJ2-7 and V is TRBV5-1, with D maybe TRBD2 (6 bases). The CDR3 length is 16 residues. The germline CDR1 and CDR2 sequences are SGHRS and YFSETQ. V was cut by 0 bases and J by 0 bases, with 13 bases left in between. CDR3 amino acids: CASSLALSGSSYEQYF. The DNA of the CDR3 is TGCGCCAGCAGCTTGGCCCTCTCCGGGAGCTCCTACGAGCAGTACTTC.

V usage is TRBV5-8 and J usage is TRBJ2-7, with 12 bases lining up with TRBD2. Germline trimming cut 4 bases from V and 7 bases from J; bases unmatched to any gene: 9. CDR3 size: 15 residues. The germline gives CDR1 SGHTS, CDR2 YDEGEE. CDR3 DNA: TGTGCCAGCAGCGCCAGACTAGCGGGAGTTGGAGAGCAGTACTTC. This codes for CASSARLAGVGEQYF.

The CDR3 loop is CASSMTGDYGYTF. CDR3 in DNA: TGTGCCAGCAGTATGACAGGGGACTATGGCTACACCTTC. V usage is TRBV6-6 and J usage is TRBJ1-2; 8 bases line up with TRBD1. In germline, CDR1 is MNHNY, CDR2 SVGAGI (reference sequence). V shed 5 bases, J shed 3 bases, and the junction held 2 bases outside the gene matches. CDR3 length: 13 residues.

The rearrangement joins TRBV7-6 to TRBJ2-2, with D tentatively TRBD2 (5 bases). Germline lookup yields CDR1 SGHVS and CDR2 FNYEAQ. The V end was cut by 3 bases, the J end by 0 bases, with 8 bases between. This CDR3 is 15 amino acids long. The CDR3 DNA sequence: TGTGCCAGCAGCTTTAGCGCCTCGAACACCGGGGAGCTGTTTTTT. Protein: CASSFSASNTGELFF. Variable domain in full (rest from reference TRBV7-6 and TRBJ2-2): GAGVSQSPRYKVTKRGQDVALRCDPISGHVSLYWYRQALGQGPEFLTYFNYEAQQDKSGLPNDRFSAERPEGSISTLTIQRTEQRDSAMYRCASSFSASNTGELFFGEGSRLTVL.

The chain couples TRBV9 to TRBJ2-7; D unresolved. The CDR3 has 14 residues. V dropped 2 bases and J dropped 0 bases, with 9 bases sitting between them. Looked up from germline, CDR1 is SGDLS and CDR2 is YYNGEE. CDR3 DNA sequence: TGTGCCAGCAGCGTTTCAACGAGCTCCTACGAGCAGTACTTC. As protein: CASSVSTSSYEQYF.

This clone came up once. V gene TRBV9 combines with J gene TRBJ2-7; 9 bases match TRBD2. The CDR3 is 14 amino acids. CDR1 SGDLS and CDR2 YYNGEE come from the germline V gene. With V trimmed by 0 bases and J by 4 bases, 2 bases remained unmatched. CDR3 in DNA: TGTGCCAGCAGCGTAGGACTAGCGGAGTACGAGCAGTACTTC. It encodes CASSVGLAEYEQYF.

V and J are TRBV7-9 and TRBJ1-4, with 7 bases identical to TRBD1. V shed 4 bases and J 8 bases; nucleotides not matched to a gene: 10. The germline CDR1 and CDR2 sequences are SEHNR and FQNEAQ (reference sequence). The CDR3 sequence is 15 residues long. The CDR3 nucleotides are TGTGCCAGCAGCTCCCTGACAGGGCCGTGGGAAAAACTGTTTTTT. It codes for CASSSLTGPWEKLFF.

This rearrangement joins TRBV6-5 to TRBJ2-3, with TRBD2 as a possible D gene (6 bases). The CDR3 has 12 amino acids. CDR1 is MNHEY, CDR2 SVGAGI, per germline. The V gene lost 8 bases and the J gene lost 10 bases, with 16 bases spanning the gap. The CDR3 spells CASGTFNGAQYF. The CDR3 region has the DNA TGTGCCAGCGGGACTTTTAATGGGGCGCAGTATTTT.